A single T cell receptor (beta chain) is shown here with its context. The entry originates in a study of identical twins. From the 5' RACE reads, TCRdb called clonotypes with MiXCR, one entry per CDR3 protein. The repertoire holds approximately 530,000 distinct CDR3 sequences, with around 20% as singletons. V lost 4 bases, J lost 3 bases, and 10 bases lay in between. Germline CDR1 SEHNR, CDR2 FQNEAQ (reference sequence). CDR3 length equals 14 residues. The same specimen was also included in a second study, on yellow fever vaccine responses in identical twins.

Input material: CD4+ T cells sorted from blood. The clonotype comes from a woman under 30 in good health. The chain combines TRBV7-9 with TRBJ1-5; possible D gene TRBD1, 5 bases. The CDR3 DNA follows: TGTGCCAGCAGCTCTCAGGGTAACAATCAGCCCCAGCATTTT. This translates into CASSSQGNNQPQHF.